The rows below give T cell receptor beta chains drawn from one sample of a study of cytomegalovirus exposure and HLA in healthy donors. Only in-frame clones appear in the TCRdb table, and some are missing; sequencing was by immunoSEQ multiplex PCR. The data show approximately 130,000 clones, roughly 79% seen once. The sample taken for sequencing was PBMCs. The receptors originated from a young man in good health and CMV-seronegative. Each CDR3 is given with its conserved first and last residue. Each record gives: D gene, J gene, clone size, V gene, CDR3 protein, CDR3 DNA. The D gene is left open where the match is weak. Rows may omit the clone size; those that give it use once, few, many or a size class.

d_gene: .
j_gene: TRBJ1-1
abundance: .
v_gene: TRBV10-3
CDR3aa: CAIRAMNTEAFF
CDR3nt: TGTGCCATACGAGCAATGAACACTGAAGCTTTCTTT

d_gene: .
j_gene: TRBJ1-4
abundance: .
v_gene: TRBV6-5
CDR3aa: CASSSEPTATNEKLFF
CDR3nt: TGTGCCAGCAGTTCCGAGCCAACCGCAACTAATGAAAAACTGTTTTTT

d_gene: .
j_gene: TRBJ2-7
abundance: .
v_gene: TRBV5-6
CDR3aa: CASSFRTGLGRSSEQYF
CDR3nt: TGTGCCAGCAGCTTCAGGACGGGTCTTGGGAGATCAAGCGAGCAGTACTTC

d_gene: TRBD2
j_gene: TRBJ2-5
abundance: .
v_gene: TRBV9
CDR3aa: CASSGEGWGTQYF
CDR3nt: TGTGCCAGCAGCGGGGAGGGCTGGGGGACCCAGTACTTC

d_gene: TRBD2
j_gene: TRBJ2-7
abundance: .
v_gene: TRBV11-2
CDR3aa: CASTGLAGGYEQYF
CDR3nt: TGTGCCAGCACCGGACTAGCGGGTGGTTACGAGCAGTACTTC

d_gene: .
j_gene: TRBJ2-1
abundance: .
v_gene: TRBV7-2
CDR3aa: CASSLAQANEQFF
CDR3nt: TGTGCCAGCAGCTTAGCGCAAGCGAATGAGCAGTTCTTC

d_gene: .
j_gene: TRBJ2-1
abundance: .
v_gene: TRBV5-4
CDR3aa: CASSLGGNEQFF
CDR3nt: TGTGCCAGCAGCCTCGGAGGCAATGAGCAGTTCTTC

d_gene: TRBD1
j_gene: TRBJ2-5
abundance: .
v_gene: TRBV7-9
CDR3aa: CASSLAGQGWETQYF
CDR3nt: TGTGCCAGCAGCTTAGCGGGACAGGGCTGGGAGACCCAGTACTTC

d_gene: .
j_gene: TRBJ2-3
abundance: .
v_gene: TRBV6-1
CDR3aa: CASWILAGTDTQYF
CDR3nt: TGTGCCTCATGGATATTAGCTGGCACAGATACGCAGTATTTT

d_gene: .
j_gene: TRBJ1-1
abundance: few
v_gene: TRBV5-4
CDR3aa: CASSPGPTEGKAFF
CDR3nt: TGTGCCAGCAGCCCGGGACCCACGGAGGGAAAAGCTTTCTTT

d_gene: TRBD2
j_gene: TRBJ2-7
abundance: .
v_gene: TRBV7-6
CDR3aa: CASSHRLAGHYEQYF
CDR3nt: TGTGCCAGCAGCCACCGACTAGCGGGACATTATGAGCAGTACTTC

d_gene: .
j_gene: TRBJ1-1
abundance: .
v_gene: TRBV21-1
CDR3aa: CASSKDPAGDTEAFF
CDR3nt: TGTGCCAGCAGCAAAGACCCAGCCGGGGACACTGAAGCTTTCTTT

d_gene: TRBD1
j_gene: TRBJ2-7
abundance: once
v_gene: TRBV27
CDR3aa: CASSLPMTGIDEQYF
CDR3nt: TGTGCCAGCAGTTTACCGATGACAGGGATCGACGAGCAGTACTTC

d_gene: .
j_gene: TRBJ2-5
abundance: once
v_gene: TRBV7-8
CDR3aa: CASTLLRGGLETQYF
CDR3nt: TGTGCCAGCACCCTCCTTAGGGGGGGCCTAGAGACCCAGTACTTC

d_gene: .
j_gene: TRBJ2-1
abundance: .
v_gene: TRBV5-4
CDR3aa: CASSFLDSYNEQFF
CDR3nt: TGTGCCAGCAGCTTCCTCGACTCATACAATGAGCAGTTCTTC

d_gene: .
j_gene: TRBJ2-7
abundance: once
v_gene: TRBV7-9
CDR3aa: CASSLGRDEQYF
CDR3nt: TGTGCCAGCAGCTTAGGCCGGGATGAGCAGTACTTC

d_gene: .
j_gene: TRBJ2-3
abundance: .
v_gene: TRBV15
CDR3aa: CATSREQGTDTQYF
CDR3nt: TGTGCCACCAGCAGAGAGCAGGGCACAGATACGCAGTATTTT

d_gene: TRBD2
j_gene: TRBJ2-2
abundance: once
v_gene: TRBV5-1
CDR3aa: CASSPGLADTGELFF
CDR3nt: TGCGCCAGCAGCCCGGGACTAGCGGACACCGGGGAGCTGTTTTTT

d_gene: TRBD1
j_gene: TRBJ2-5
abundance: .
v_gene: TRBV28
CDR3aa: CASSRGQARETQYF
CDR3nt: TGTGCCAGCAGCCGGGGACAGGCGAGAGAGACCCAGTACTTC

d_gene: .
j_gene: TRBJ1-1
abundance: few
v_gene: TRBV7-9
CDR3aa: CASSPNTRGNTEAFF
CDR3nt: TGTGCCAGCAGCCCCAATACCAGGGGGAACACTGAAGCTTTCTTT

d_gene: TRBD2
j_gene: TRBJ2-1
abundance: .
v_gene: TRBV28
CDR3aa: CASSSPPGGLGNEQFF
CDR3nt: TGTGCCAGCAGTTCCCCTCCGGGGGGGCTTGGCAATGAGCAGTTCTTC

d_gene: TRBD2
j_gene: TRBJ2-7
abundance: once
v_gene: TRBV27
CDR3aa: CASSSLSLAGTEQYF
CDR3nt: TGTGCCAGCAGTAGCTTGTCGCTAGCGGGAACCGAGCAGTACTTC

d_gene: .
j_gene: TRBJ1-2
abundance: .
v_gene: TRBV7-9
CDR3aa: CASSDLRGNYGYTF
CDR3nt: TGTGCCAGCAGCGACCTTCGGGGGAACTATGGCTACACCTTC

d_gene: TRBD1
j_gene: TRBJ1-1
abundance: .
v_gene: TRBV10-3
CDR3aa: CAISPGTGVNTEAFF
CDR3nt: TGTGCCATCAGTCCCGGGACAGGGGTGAACACTGAAGCTTTCTTT

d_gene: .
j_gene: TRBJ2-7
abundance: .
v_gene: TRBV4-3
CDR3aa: CASSQDGGYEQYF
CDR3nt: TGCGCCAGCAGCCAAGACGGAGGCTACGAGCAGTACTTC

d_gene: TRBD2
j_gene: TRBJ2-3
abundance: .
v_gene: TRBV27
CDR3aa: CASSARDSGVGDTQYF
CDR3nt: TGTGCCAGCAGCGCCCGGGATAGCGGGGTGGGGGATACGCAGTATTTT

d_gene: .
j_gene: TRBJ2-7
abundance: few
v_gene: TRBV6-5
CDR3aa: CASSYRGAGGNEQYF
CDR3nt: TGTGCCAGCAGTTACAGGGGTGCCGGAGGGAACGAGCAGTACTTC

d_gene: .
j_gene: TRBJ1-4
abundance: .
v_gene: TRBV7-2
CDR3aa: CASSLDSYSDVKLFF
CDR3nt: TGTGCCAGCAGCTTAGATTCCTACAGTGATGTAAAACTGTTTTTT

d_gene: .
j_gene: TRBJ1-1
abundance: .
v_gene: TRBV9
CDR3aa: CASSATVMNTEAFF
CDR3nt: TGTGCCAGCAGCGCGACAGTCATGAACACTGAAGCTTTCTTT

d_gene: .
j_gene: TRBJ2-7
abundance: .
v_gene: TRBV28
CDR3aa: CASSSRGSSYEQYF
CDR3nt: TGTGCCAGCAGTTCGCGGGGCAGCTCCTACGAGCAGTACTTC

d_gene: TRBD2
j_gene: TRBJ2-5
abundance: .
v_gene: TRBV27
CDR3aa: CASEGTSGQETQYF
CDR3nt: TGTGCCAGCGAAGGGACTAGCGGGCAAGAGACCCAGTACTTC

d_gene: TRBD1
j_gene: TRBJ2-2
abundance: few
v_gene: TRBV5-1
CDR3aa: CASQTGTGNTGELFF
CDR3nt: TGCGCCAGCCAAACCGGGACAGGGAACACCGGGGAGCTGTTTTTT

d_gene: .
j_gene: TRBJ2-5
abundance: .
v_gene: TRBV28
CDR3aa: CASSAGTLQETQYF
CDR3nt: TGTGCCAGCAGTGCCGGGACACTCCAAGAGACCCAGTACTTC

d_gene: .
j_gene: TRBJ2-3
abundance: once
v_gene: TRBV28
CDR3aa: CASSLGLTRTDTQYF
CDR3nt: TGTGCCAGCAGTTTAGGGCTAACGCGCACAGATACGCAGTATTTT

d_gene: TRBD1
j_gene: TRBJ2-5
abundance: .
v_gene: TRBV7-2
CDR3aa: CASSSKPGTGVQETQYF
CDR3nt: TGTGCCAGCAGCTCAAAGCCCGGGACAGGAGTCCAAGAGACCCAGTACTTC

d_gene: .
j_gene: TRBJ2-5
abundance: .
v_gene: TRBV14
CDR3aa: CASSQGAQGTQYF
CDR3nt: TGTGCCAGCAGCCAAGGGGCCCAAGGGACCCAGTACTTC